The 10 T cell receptor beta chains listed next were all sequenced from one sample in a study listed by TCRdb under 2016. To prepare the library, RT-PCR was applied. Sequencing relied on an Illumina MiSeq. TCRdb reprocessing: public reads trimmed at Q25 with fastp, clones called with MiXCR, in-frame beta chains kept. One record per CDR3 amino acid sequence lists the most common genes and DNA. Within this sample are about 680,000 distinct CDR3 sequences, with around 14% of them counted one time only. Roughly 3.6% of the sample is in the top ten clones. Specimen: memory CD4+ T cells from blood. The receptors stem from a female donor in good health, serving as a healthy control.

This clonotype showed up many times. The chain employs TRBV20-1 and TRBJ2-3, with D perhaps TRBD1 (6 bases). The CDR3 spans 12 residues. Deletions cut 4 bases from V and 4 bases from J, with 9 bases between. The germline V gene has CDR1 DFQATT and CDR2 SNEGSKA (reference sequence). In nucleotides, the CDR3 is TGCAGTGCTATCAGGGGTGCAGATACGCAGTATTTT. This codes for CSAIRGADTQYF.

This clonotype was found a few times. V usage is TRBV12-3 or TRBV12-4 and J usage is TRBJ1-2, with 8 positions matching TRBD1. This CDR3 has 16 amino acids. The junction had 11 bases not matched to a gene; V was cut back by 3 bases and J by 5 bases. The CDR3 nucleotides are TGTGCCAGCAGTTTGGGTCGGACAGGGATGGATTATGGCTACACCTTC. It yields the protein CASSLGRTGMDYGYTF.

This clonotype was observed a few times. V usage is TRBV20-1 and J usage is TRBJ2-5; 9 nucleotides align to TRBD2. The germline V gene has CDR1 DFQATT and CDR2 SNEGSKA (reference sequence). V lost 6 bases, J lost 1 base, and 9 bases stayed unmatched. This CDR3 contains 15 residues. CDR3 DNA: TGCAGTGCCGAGGGCCAGCGGGAGGCCCAAGAGACCCAGTACTTC. Protein product: CSAEGQREAQETQYF.

This clonotype showed up many times. The chain has TRBV12-3 or TRBV12-4 and TRBJ2-7; D is uncertain. V was shortened by 7 bases and J by 7 bases, with 17 bases between the two germline ends. This CDR3 contains 13 residues. CDR3 residues: CASTTRTLQEQYF. The CDR3 region has the DNA TGTGCCAGCACCACCCGGACGCTTCAAGAGCAGTACTTC.

Only a few counts were recorded for this clonotype. The chain recombines TRBV7-9 with TRBJ1-6; no definite D call. V was pared by 1 base and J by 9 bases, with 13 bases between. From germline, CDR1 is SEHNR and CDR2 FQNEAQ (reference sequence). CDR3 length equals 15 residues. The DNA of the CDR3 is TGTGCCAGCAGCTTAGTCGCCGGGGAAAGTTCACCCCTCCACTTT. Encoded protein: CASSLVAGESSPLHF.

This rearrangement joins TRBV5-1 to TRBJ2-7; 10 positions agree with TRBD1. V was clipped by 4 bases and J by 3 bases; unmatched bases: 7. There are 15 residues in the CDR3. The germline CDR1 and CDR2 sequences are SGHRS and YFSETQ. Written as DNA, the CDR3 is TGCGCCAGCAGCCCCCGAGGGGACAGGGGCTACGAGCAGTACTTC. Protein: CASSPRGDRGYEQYF.

The sample holds a few counts of this clonotype. The chain carries TRBV7-3 and TRBJ2-2, with 7 positions matching TRBD2. The CDR3 loop spans 16 amino acids. The germline V gene encodes CDR1 SGHTA and CDR2 FQGTGA. V gave up 1 base and J gave up 0 bases; unmatched junction bases: 2. The CDR3 sequence: CASSLRGGANTGELFF. DNA for the CDR3: TGTGCCAGCAGCTTAAGGGGGGGGGCGAACACCGGGGAGCTGTTTTTT.

This chain links TRBV6-6 with TRBJ1-2, with D hard to call. CDR1 is MNHNY, CDR2 SVGAGI, per germline (reference sequence). CDR3 length equals 15 residues. The V end lost 7 bases, the J end lost 5 bases, and 20 bases lay between the germline ends. As DNA, the CDR3 is TGTGCCAGCATCGGAGGGTCCGTCCAAGGGTATGGCTACACCTTC. It yields the protein CASIGGSVQGYGYTF.

This clonotype occurred many times. The chain has TRBV20-1 and TRBJ1-1; D is possibly TRBD1 (6 bases). Between the trimmed V and J ends, which lost 5 bases and 1 base, there was a span of 11 bases. CDR3 size: 13 residues. Germline CDR1 reads DFQATT; CDR2 reads SNEGSKA (reference sequence). Here the CDR3 reads CSAARTANTEAFF. The CDR3 DNA sequence: TGCAGTGCTGCCCGGACAGCGAACACTGAAGCTTTCTTT.

The rearrangement joins TRBV20-1 to TRBJ2-5, with a possible D match to TRBD2 (7 bases). The CDR3 length is 15 residues. Germline V CDR1 and CDR2: DFQATT, SNEGSKA (reference sequence). V was shortened by 6 bases and J by 2 bases, with 19 bases between the two germline ends. CDR3: CSARTNRGGQETQYF. The CDR3 nucleotides read TGCAGTGCCCGAACCAATAGGGGGGGTCAAGAGACCCAGTACTTC.